This passage covers 30 T cell receptor beta chains from one sample sequenced in a study of blood T cell repertoires in COVID-19. Sequencing used immunoSEQ multiplex PCR; TCRdb keeps in-frame clones, though not all of them. Among more than 60,000 clones, about 74% were seen once, and the ten largest hold just over 2.5%. Sequencing was done on a sample of peripheral blood. Every receptor here comes from a human donor with acute or convalescent COVID-19. The donor label of this sample is uncertain.

J is TRBJ2-3 and V is TRBV9, with D maybe TRBD2 (5 bases). Germline-derived CDR1 and CDR2 are SGDLS and YYNGEE. This CDR3 region has 15 residues. Trimming stripped 0 bases from V and 1 base from J, with 9 bases between. CDR3 region: CASSVDTSRTDTQYF. The CDR3 DNA sequence: TGTGCCAGCAGCGTAGACACTAGTCGCACAGATACGCAGTATTTT.

The chain joins TRBV9 to TRBJ1-6; perhaps TRBD1 as D (6 bases). This CDR3 is built from 14 residues. Germline loops: CDR1 SGDLS, CDR2 YYNGEE. Between the trimmed V and J ends, which lost 3 bases and 6 bases, there was a span of 10 bases. The CDR3 DNA reads TGTGCCAGCAGCGGCGGACAGATTAATTCACCCCTCCACTTT. Protein product: CASSGGQINSPLHF.

The chain carries TRBV7-8 and TRBJ2-7; 7 bases map to TRBD1. The germline V gene encodes CDR1 SGHVS and CDR2 FQNEAQ. Trimming at V came to 4 bases and at J to 2 bases, leaving 8 bases not matched to a gene. The CDR3 has 15 amino acids. The CDR3 sequence: CASSYGTEMTYEQYF. CDR3 nucleotides: TGTGCCAGCAGCTACGGGACAGAAATGACCTACGAGCAGTACTTC. Complete variable domain (other parts from reference TRBV7-8 and TRBJ2-7): GAGVSQSPRYKVAKRGQDVALRCDPISGHVSLFWYQQALGQGPEFLTYFQNEAQLDKSGLPSDRFFAERPEGSVSTLKIQRTQQEDSAVYLCASSYGTEMTYEQYFGPGTRLTVT.

The rearrangement uses TRBV18 and TRBJ1-2; perhaps TRBD1 as D (5 bases). CDR1 and CDR2 from the germline V gene are KGHSH and LQKENI. V gave up 5 bases and J gave up 1 base, with 11 bases separating them. This CDR3 contains 14 residues. The CDR3 coding sequence is TGTGCCAGCTCAACATTGACAGTTAACTATGGCTACACCTTC. As protein: CASSTLTVNYGYTF.

The rearrangement joins TRBV3-1 (or the pseudogene TRBV3-2) to TRBJ1-3; the D gene is possibly TRBD1 (5 bases). CDR3 length: 14 amino acids. The V end lost 6 bases, the J end lost 1 base, and 10 bases lay between the germline ends. Per germline, CDR1 LGHDT and CDR2 YNNKEL (reference sequence). This chain's CDR3 is CASRSQGSGNTIYF. The CDR3 bases are TGTGCCAGCAGATCTCAGGGATCTGGAAACACCATATATTTT.

The chain has TRBV7-9 and TRBJ2-5; TRBD1 might be the D (6 bases). The CDR3 is made up of 15 amino acids. The germline V gene encodes CDR1 SEHNR and CDR2 FQNEAQ (reference sequence). Trimming pared 1 base from V and 2 bases from J, leaving 11 bases between. CDR3 region: CASSLGGTFQETQYF. The CDR3 nucleotides read TGTGCCAGCAGCTTAGGGGGGACATTTCAAGAGACCCAGTACTTC.

This clone has only one observation. V is TRBV4-2 and J is TRBJ2-1; 9 bases align to TRBD1. CDR3 length: 15 amino acids. The V gene's germline CDR1 is LGHNA and CDR2 YNFKEQ. Trimming removed 4 bases from V and 9 bases from J; junction bases left unmatched: 10. Written as DNA, the CDR3 is TGTGCCAGCAGCCGGACCGGGACAGGGACTGGTGAGCAGTTCTTC. Amino acids: CASSRTGTGTGEQFF.

This rearrangement joins TRBV7-9 to TRBJ1-4; D is unclear. Germline assignment: CDR1 SEHNR and CDR2 FQNEAQ (reference sequence). V was pared by 7 bases and J by 0 bases, with 12 bases between. This CDR3 contains 15 residues. The chain's CDR3 is CASTRELATNEKLFF. CDR3 DNA: TGTGCCAGCACTCGAGAACTTGCAACTAATGAAAAACTGTTTTTT.

About this clone itself: Within the sample, other DNA sequences also encode this same CDR3. In nucleotides, the CDR3 is TGTGCCAGCAGCTCCCGGGGAGACGCGGACTACGAGCAGTACTTC. It is translated as CASSSRGDADYEQYF. The chain has TRBV7-8 and TRBJ2-7; TRBD2 might be the D (5 bases). The CDR3 has 15 amino acids. V gave up 4 bases and J gave up 3 bases, with 16 bases separating them. Per the germline V gene, CDR1 is SGHVS and CDR2 is FQNEAQ.

V gene TRBV11-3 combines with J gene TRBJ2-2, with TRBD1 matching 7 bases. The trim removed 5 bases at V and 4 bases at J, leaving 7 bases unmatched. The length of the CDR3 is 15 residues. Germline loops: CDR1 SGHNT, CDR2 YENEEA. The CDR3: CASSPTGAGTGELFF. In DNA, the CDR3 is TGTGCCAGCAGCCCCACAGGGGCGGGCACCGGGGAGCTGTTTTTT.

This chain uses TRBV2 with TRBJ2-1, with 8 positions matching TRBD2. J lost 9 bases, V lost 8 bases, and 9 bases had no gene match. Germline-derived CDR1 and CDR2 are SNHLY and FYNNEI. CDR3 length equals 13 residues. The CDR3 DNA reads TGTGCCAGCCTACGGGAGGGCCTAAGTGAGCAGTTCTTC. As protein: CASLREGLSEQFF. Together with reference TRBV2 and TRBJ2-1, the CDR3 gives the full variable domain: EPEVTQTPSHQVTQMGQEVILRCVPISNHLYFYWYRQILGQKVEFLVSFYNNEISEKSEIFDDQFSVERPDGSNFTLKIRSTKLEDSAMYFCASLREGLSEQFFGPGTRLTVL.

This chain connects TRBV28 to TRBJ2-3; no firm D call. CDR1 MDHEN and CDR2 SYDVKM come from the germline V gene. The CDR3 runs 12 residues. Trimming left V 4 bases short and J 7 bases short, with 9 bases between. The CDR3 is CASSSPLNTQYF. CDR3 bases: TGTGCCAGCAGTTCCCCACTCAATACGCAGTATTTT.

V usage is TRBV28 and J usage is TRBJ1-2; a possible D gene is TRBD1 (5 bases). The germline V gene has CDR1 MDHEN and CDR2 SYDVKM. CDR3 length equals 12 residues. Trimming left V 7 bases short and J 5 bases short, with 11 bases between. This CDR3 is CASKPGGYGYTF. The CDR3 bases are TGTGCCAGCAAGCCCGGGGGGTATGGCTACACCTTC.

This chain connects TRBV2 to TRBJ1-1; D not certain. Trimming pared 5 bases from V and 5 bases from J, leaving 12 bases between. This CDR3 is built from 13 residues. Per the germline V gene, CDR1 is SNHLY and CDR2 is FYNNEI. CDR3 nucleotides: TGTGCCAGCAGTTTTGCCGAGAGAACTGAAGCTTTCTTT. It specifies CASSFAERTEAFF.

The J gene is TRBJ2-5, the V gene TRBV10-1, with TRBD2 matching 7 bases. J gave up 5 bases and V 6 bases, and 12 bases lay outside the gene matches. CDR3 length: 15 residues. Germline-derived CDR1 and CDR2 are WNHNN and SYGVQD (reference sequence). DNA for the CDR3: TGCGCCAGCAGCGCCGGGACTATGGGATGGGAGACCCAGTACTTC. It is translated as CASSAGTMGWETQYF.

The chain joins TRBV5-1 to TRBJ1-3, with TRBD1 as a possible D gene (5 bases). The V gene lost 4 bases and the J gene lost 0 bases, with 8 bases spanning the gap. In germline, CDR1 is SGHRS, CDR2 YFSETQ. This CDR3 has 14 residues. As DNA, the CDR3 is TGCGCCAGCAGCCCTCAGGGCTCTGGAAACACCATATATTTT. Its protein product is CASSPQGSGNTIYF.

A few counts support this clone. The chain is built from TRBV7-8 and TRBJ1-1; possible D gene TRBD1, 5 bases. V was shortened by 6 bases and J by 4 bases, with 12 bases between the two germline ends. The CDR3 is 13 residues long. Germline values: CDR1 SGHVS, CDR2 FQNEAQ. CDR3 sequence reads: CASSRGGGTEAFF. The CDR3 nucleotides read TGTGCCAGCAGTAGGGGTGGTGGCACTGAAGCTTTCTTT.

The chain recombines TRBV28 with TRBJ1-2, with D possibly TRBD1 on 6 matching bases. Germline CDR1 is MDHEN and CDR2 is SYDVKM. The CDR3 runs 13 residues. V lost 8 bases and J 5 bases, leaving 15 bases between the germline ends. The CDR3 loop reads CASDPGHTYGYTF. The CDR3 DNA reads TGTGCCAGCGACCCGGGACACACTTATGGCTACACCTTC.

This clone was counted only a few times. The chain employs TRBV7-2 and TRBJ1-2, with D unclear. The CDR3 contains 14 residues. V shed 1 base and J shed 4 bases, with 10 bases lying between them. Germline V gives CDR1 SGHTA, CDR2 FQGNSA. CDR3 DNA sequence: TGTGCCAGCAGCTTAGTCCCAGGTTCCTATGGCTACACCTTC. Amino acids: CASSLVPGSYGYTF.

The gene calls are TRBV24-1 and TRBJ1-5; 8 bases agree with TRBD1. The germline gives CDR1 KGHDR, CDR2 SFDVKD. This CDR3 is built from 14 residues. The V gene end was trimmed by 5 bases and the J gene end by 9 bases; junction bases not matched to a gene: 8. The CDR3, as DNA: TGTGCCACCAGTGGCAGGGGGCTTTATGGGCCCCAGCATTTT. This sequence encodes CATSGRGLYGPQHF.

The chain couples TRBV30 to TRBJ1-4; the D gene is possibly TRBD1 (6 bases). This CDR3 has 14 residues. V lost 8 bases and J lost 5, with 18 bases in between. CDR1 and CDR2 (germline): GTSNPN, SVGIG (reference sequence). This CDR3 is CAKSLGGANEKLFF. CDR3 DNA: TGTGCCAAATCTCTTGGGGGGGCCAATGAAAAACTGTTTTTT.

The chain combines TRBV27 with TRBJ2-1, with a weak D call TRBD2 (6 bases). Germline V gene data show CDR1 as MNHEY and CDR2 as SMNVEV (reference sequence). Trimming shortened V by 6 bases and J by 9 bases, and 12 bases separated the two germline ends. The CDR3 is 12 residues long. The CDR3 DNA reads TGTGCCAGCAGGGTCACCGGGGGTGAGCAGTTCTTC. Its translation: CASRVTGGEQFF.

The rearrangement joins TRBV29-1 to TRBJ2-5, with 9 bases identical to TRBD1. V lost 3 bases to trimming and J lost 5 bases; unmatched junction nucleotides: 4. This CDR3 spans 13 amino acids. From germline, CDR1 is SQVTM and CDR2 ANQGSEA. The CDR3 region is CSVDLDRGETQYF. In nucleotides, the CDR3 is TGCAGCGTTGATCTGGACAGGGGTGAGACCCAGTACTTC. Together with reference TRBV29-1 and TRBJ2-5, the CDR3 gives the full variable domain: SAVISQKPSRDICQRGTSLTIQCQVDSQVTMMFWYRQQPGQSLTLIATANQGSEATYESGFVIDKFPISRPNLTFSTLTVSNMSPEDSSIYLCSVDLDRGETQYFGPGTRLLVL.

The V gene is TRBV27, the J gene TRBJ1-5, with D tentatively TRBD1 (5 bases). Trimming stripped 5 bases from V and 2 bases from J, with 16 bases between. The CDR3 length is 16 residues. The germline V gene encodes CDR1 MNHEY and CDR2 SMNVEV (reference sequence). CDR3 sequence: CASSPRQGWGNQPQHF. The DNA of the CDR3 is TGTGCCAGCAGTCCAAGGCAGGGATGGGGCAATCAGCCCCAGCATTTT.

The V and J genes are TRBV30 and TRBJ2-3, with 9 nucleotides matching TRBD2. The germline gives CDR1 GTSNPN, CDR2 SVGIG (reference sequence). The CDR3 has 17 amino acids. Unmatched junction bases numbered 18, after V lost 4 bases and J lost 7 bases. CDR3: CAWTEGSGRRRSNTQYF. In DNA, the CDR3 is TGTGCCTGGACCGAGGGGAGCGGGAGGCGCCGGTCGAATACGCAGTATTTT.

V gene TRBV10-3 combines with J gene TRBJ1-3; 9 bases fit TRBD1. V shed 10 bases and J 4 bases; nucleotides not matched to a gene: 11. The CDR3 covers 15 residues. Germline V CDR1 and CDR2: ENHRY, SYGVKD. This CDR3 is CATGRDRASGNTIYF. CDR3 nucleotides: TGTGCCACAGGCCGGGACAGGGCTTCGGGAAACACCATATATTTT.

The V and J genes are TRBV28 and TRBJ1-4; D unclear. Germline values: CDR1 MDHEN, CDR2 SYDVKM. This CDR3 has 12 amino acids. Trimming took off 3 bases at V and 8 bases at J, with 7 bases between the two ends. This chain's CDR3 is CASSLFREKLFF. DNA for the CDR3: TGTGCCAGCAGTTTGTTCCGGGAAAAACTGTTTTTT.

The chain is built from TRBV9 and TRBJ1-1; possibly TRBD1 for D (5 bases). The germline V gene encodes CDR1 SGDLS and CDR2 YYNGEE. This CDR3 has 14 residues. Trimming took 4 bases from V and 1 from J, leaving 11 bases between them. Written as DNA, the CDR3 is TGTGCCAGCAGCCTCTATGGACAGAACACTGAAGCTTTCTTT. Amino acids: CASSLYGQNTEAFF.

The chain carries TRBV6-6 and TRBJ2-5, with D possibly being TRBD2 (5 bases). The germline CDR1 and CDR2 sequences are MNHNY and SVGAGI (reference sequence). Trimming stripped 0 bases from V and 4 bases from J, with 12 bases between. The CDR3 length is 15 residues. The CDR3 bases are TGTGCCAGCAGTTACTCGCACAGCGAGGGAGAGACCCAGTACTTC. Encoded protein: CASSYSHSEGETQYF.

The J gene is TRBJ2-2, the V gene TRBV6-4; 12 nucleotides match TRBD2. With 6 bases clipped from V and 6 bases from J, the junction kept 5 bases outside the gene matches. The germline CDR1 and CDR2 sequences are MRHNA and SNTAGT. This CDR3 region has 15 residues. DNA of the CDR3: TGTGCCAGCAGCCCGACTAGCGGGAGATCCGGGGAGCTGTTTTTT. Translating it yields CASSPTSGRSGELFF.